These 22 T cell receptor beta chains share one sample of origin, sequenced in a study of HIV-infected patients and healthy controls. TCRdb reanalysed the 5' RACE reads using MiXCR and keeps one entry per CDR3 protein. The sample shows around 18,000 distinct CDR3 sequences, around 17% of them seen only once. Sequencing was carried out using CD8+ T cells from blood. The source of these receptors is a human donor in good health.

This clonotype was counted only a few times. CDR3 DNA sequence: TGTGCCAGTAGTAATCTTTTTAATACCGGGGAGCTGTTTTTT. Protein sequence: CASSNLFNTGELFF. The chain recombines TRBV19 with TRBJ2-2; unclear D gene. Looked up from germline, CDR1 is LNHDA and CDR2 is SQIVND (reference sequence). V lost 4 bases and J lost 5, with 11 bases in between. The CDR3 has 14 amino acids. The variable domain in full, with the rest retrieved from reference TRBV19 and TRBJ2-2, is DGGITQSPKYLFRKEGQNVTLSCEQNLNHDAMYWYRQDPGQGLRLIYYSQIVNDFQKGDIAEGYSVSREKKESFPLTVTSAQKNPTAFYLCASSNLFNTGELFFGEGSRLTVL.

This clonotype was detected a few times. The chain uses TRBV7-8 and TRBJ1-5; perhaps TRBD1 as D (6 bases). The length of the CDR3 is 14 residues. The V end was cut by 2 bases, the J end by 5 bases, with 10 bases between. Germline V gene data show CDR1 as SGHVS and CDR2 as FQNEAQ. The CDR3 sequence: CASSLSYRDQPQHF. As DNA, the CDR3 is TGTGCCAGCAGCTTATCCTACAGGGATCAGCCCCAGCATTTT.

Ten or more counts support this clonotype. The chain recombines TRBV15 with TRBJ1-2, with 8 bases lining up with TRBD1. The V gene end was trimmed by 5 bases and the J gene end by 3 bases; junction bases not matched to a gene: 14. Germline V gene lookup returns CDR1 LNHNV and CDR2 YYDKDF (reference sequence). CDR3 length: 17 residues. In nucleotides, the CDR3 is TGTGCCACCAGCGAACGGACAGGGAGAGGGGATTACTATGGCTACACCTTC. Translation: CATSERTGRGDYYGYTF. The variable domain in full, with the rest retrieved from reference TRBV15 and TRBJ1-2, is DAMVIQNPRYQVTQFGKPVTLSCSQTLNHNVMYWYQQKSSQAPKLLFHYYDKDFNNEADTPDNFQSRRPNTSFCFLDIRSPGLGDTAMYLCATSERTGRGDYYGYTFGSGTRLTVV.

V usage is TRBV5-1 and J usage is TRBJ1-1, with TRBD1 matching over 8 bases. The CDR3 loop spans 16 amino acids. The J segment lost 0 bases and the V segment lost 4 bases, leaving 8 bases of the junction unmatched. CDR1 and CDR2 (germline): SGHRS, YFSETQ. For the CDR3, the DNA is TGCGCCAGCAGCCCCGAGGGGACAGGCCTGAACACTGAAGCTTTCTTT. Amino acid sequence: CASSPEGTGLNTEAFF.

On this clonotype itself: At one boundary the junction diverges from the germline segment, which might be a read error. CDR3 bases: TGCGCCAGCAGCTTCTACGGGGCCACCGGGGAGCCGTTTTTT. This encodes CASSFYGATGEPFF. V is TRBV5-1 and J is TRBJ2-2; D may correspond to TRBD1 or TRBD2 (5 bases each). Germline V gives CDR1 SGHRS, CDR2 YFSETQ. The CDR3 loop spans 14 amino acids. The whole variable domain, filled in from reference TRBV5-1 and TRBJ2-2, reads KAGVTQTPRYLIKTRGQQVTLSCSPISGHRSVSWYQQTPGQGLQFLFEYFSETQRNKGNFPGRFSGRQFSNSRSEMNVSTLELGDSALYLCASSFYGATGEPFFGEGSRLTVL.

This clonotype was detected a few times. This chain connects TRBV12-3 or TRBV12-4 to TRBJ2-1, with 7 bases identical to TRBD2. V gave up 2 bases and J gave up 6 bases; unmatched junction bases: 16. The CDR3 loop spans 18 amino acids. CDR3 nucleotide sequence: TGTGCCAGCAGTTTATGGCCCTCTAGCGGCTCCCGTTCCAATGAGCAGTTCTTC. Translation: CASSLWPSSGSRSNEQFF.

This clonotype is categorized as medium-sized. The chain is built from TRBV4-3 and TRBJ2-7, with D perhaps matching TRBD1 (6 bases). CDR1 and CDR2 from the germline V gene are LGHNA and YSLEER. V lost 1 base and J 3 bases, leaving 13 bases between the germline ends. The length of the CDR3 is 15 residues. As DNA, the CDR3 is TGCGCCAGCAGCCAAGTGCCAGGACAGTTCTACGAGCAGTACTTC. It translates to CASSQVPGQFYEQYF.

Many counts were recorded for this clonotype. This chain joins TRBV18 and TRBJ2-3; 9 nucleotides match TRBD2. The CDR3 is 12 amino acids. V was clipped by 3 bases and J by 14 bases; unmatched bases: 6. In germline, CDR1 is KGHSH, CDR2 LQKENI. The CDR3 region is CASSPTSGDWYF. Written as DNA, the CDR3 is TGTGCCAGCTCACCGACTAGCGGAGACTGGTATTTT.

Here the CDR3 DNA reads TGCAGTGCTAGGGACTCAGGGGCGGACACCGGGGAGCTGTTTTTT. Protein product: CSARDSGADTGELFF. This sequence joins TRBV20-1 and TRBJ2-2, with D possibly being TRBD1 (6 bases). V was pared by 3 bases and J by 3 bases, with 14 bases between. Germline loops: CDR1 DFQATT, CDR2 SNEGSKA (reference sequence). CDR3 length: 15 amino acids.

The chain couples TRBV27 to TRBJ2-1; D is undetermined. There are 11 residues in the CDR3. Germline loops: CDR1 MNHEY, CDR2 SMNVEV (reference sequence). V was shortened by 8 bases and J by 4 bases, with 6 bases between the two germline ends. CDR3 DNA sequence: TGTGCCAGCTCGACTTACAATGAGCAGTTCTTC. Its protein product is CASSTYNEQFF.

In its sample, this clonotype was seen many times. The CDR3 reads CASSPQRGTLETQYF. The CDR3 nucleotides are TGTGCCAGTAGTCCCCAGCGGGGGACCTTAGAGACCCAGTACTTC. This chain links TRBV19 with TRBJ2-5; 8 bases fit TRBD2. Germline V gene sequence: CDR1 LNHDA, CDR2 SQIVND (reference sequence). The CDR3 is made up of 15 amino acids. Losses at the gene ends were 5 bases for V and 4 bases for J; bases not matched to a gene: 9.

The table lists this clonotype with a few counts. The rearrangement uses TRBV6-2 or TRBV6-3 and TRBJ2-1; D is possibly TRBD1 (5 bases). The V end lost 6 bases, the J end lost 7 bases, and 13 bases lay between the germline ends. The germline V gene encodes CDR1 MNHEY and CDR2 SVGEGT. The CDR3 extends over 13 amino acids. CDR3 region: CASSAWQGNEQFF. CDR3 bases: TGTGCCAGCAGCGCGTGGCAGGGAAATGAGCAGTTCTTC.

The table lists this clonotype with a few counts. For the CDR3, the DNA is TGTGCCAGCAGCTCATCACAGGGATCCGAGCAGTACTTC. Its translation is CASSSSQGSEQYF. The chain has TRBV7-9 and TRBJ2-7, with a tentative D call TRBD1 (6 bases). Deletions cut 4 bases from V and 6 bases from J, with 13 bases between. The V gene's germline CDR1 is SEHNR and CDR2 FQNEAQ (reference sequence). This CDR3 contains 13 residues.

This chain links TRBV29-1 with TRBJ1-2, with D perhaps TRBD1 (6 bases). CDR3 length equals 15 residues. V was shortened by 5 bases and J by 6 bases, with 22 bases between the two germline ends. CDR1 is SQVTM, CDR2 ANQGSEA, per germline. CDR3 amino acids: CSVRNPGTLVHGYTF. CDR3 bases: TGCAGCGTTCGCAACCCCGGGACACTGGTCCATGGCTACACCTTC.

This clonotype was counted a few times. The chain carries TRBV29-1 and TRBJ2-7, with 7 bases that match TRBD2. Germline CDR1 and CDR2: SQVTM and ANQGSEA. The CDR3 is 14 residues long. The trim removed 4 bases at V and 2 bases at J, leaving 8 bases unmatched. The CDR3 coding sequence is TGCAGCGTTGTGTCGGGGGGTTCCGCCTACGAGCAGTACTTC. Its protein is CSVVSGGSAYEQYF.

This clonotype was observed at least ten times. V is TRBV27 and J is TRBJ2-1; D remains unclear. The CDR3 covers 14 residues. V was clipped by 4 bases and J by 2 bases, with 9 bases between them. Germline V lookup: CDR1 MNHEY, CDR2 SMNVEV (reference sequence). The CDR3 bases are TGTGCCAGCAGTTCGGTAGGTCCCTACAATGAGCAGTTCTTC. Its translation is CASSSVGPYNEQFF.

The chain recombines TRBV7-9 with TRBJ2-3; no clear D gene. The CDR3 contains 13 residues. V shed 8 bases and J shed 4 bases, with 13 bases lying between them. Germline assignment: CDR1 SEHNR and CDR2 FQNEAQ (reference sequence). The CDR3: CASGRDWPDTQYF. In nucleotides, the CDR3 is TGTGCCAGCGGAAGGGATTGGCCAGATACGCAGTATTTT.

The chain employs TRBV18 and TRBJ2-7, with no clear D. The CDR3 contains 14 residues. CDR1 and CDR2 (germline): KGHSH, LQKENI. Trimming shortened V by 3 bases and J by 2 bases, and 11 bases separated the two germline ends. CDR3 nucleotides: TGTGCCAGCTCACCCGTAGGGTCCCCCTACGAGCAGTACTTC. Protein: CASSPVGSPYEQYF.

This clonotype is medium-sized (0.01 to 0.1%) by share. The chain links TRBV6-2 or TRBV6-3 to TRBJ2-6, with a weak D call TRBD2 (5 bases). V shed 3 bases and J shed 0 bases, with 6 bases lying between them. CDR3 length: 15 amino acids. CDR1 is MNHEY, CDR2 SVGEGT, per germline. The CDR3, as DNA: TGTGCCAGCAGTTATACTAGCTCTGGGGCCAACGTCCTGACTTTC. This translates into CASSYTSSGANVLTF.

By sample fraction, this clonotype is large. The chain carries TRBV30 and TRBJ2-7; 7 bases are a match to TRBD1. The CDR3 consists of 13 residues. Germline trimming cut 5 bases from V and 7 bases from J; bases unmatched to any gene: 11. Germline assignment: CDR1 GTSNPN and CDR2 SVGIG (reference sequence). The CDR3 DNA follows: TGTGCCTGGGCCGGGACAGAGACCCGGGAGCAGTACTTC. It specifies CAWAGTETREQYF.

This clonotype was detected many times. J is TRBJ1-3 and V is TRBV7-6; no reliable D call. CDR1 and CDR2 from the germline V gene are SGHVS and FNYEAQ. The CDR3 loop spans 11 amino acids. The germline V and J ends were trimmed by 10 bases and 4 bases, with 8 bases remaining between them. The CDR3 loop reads CATMGGNTIYF. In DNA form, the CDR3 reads TGTGCCACGATGGGGGGAAACACCATATATTTT.

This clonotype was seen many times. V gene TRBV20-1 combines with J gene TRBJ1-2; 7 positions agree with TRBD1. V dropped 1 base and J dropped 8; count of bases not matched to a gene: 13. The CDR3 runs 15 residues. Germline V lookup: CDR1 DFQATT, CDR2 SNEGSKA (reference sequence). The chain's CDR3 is CSARGNTGEAEGYTF. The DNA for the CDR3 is TGCAGTGCTAGAGGAAATACAGGGGAGGCGGAAGGCTACACCTTC.